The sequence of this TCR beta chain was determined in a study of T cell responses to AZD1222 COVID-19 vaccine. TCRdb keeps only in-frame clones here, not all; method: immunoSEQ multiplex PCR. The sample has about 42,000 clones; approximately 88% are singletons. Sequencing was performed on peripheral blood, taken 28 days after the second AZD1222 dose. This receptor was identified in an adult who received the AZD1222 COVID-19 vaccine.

The CDR3 protein is CASSKEPPQDQNTGELFF. For the CDR3, the DNA is TGTGCCAGCAGCAAAGAGCCGCCGCAGGACCAAAACACCGGGGAGCTGTTTTTT. The V gene is TRBV21-1, the J gene TRBJ2-2. TRBV21-1 is tagged as a pseudogene. The length of the CDR3 is 18 residues.